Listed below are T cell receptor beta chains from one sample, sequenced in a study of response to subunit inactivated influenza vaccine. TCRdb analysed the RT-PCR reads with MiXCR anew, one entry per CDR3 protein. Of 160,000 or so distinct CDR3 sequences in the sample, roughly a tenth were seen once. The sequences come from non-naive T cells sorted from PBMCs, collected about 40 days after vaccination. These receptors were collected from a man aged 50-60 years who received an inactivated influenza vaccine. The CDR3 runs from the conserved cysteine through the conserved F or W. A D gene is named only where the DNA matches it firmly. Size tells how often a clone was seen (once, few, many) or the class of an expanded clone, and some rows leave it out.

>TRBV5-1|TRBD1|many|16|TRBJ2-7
TGCGCCAGCAGCACCGTGACAGGGTCGTTCTTCTACGAGCAGTACTTC
CASSTVTGSFFYEQYF
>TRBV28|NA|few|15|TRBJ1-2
TGTGCCAGCACCAGCGGGGGGGGACGGGGCTATGGCTACACCTTC
CASTSGGGRGYGYTF
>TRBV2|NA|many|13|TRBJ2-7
TGTGCCAGCGATAACCGGGACATCTTCGAGCAGTACTTC
CASDNRDIFEQYF
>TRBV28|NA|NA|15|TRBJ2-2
TGTGCCAGCACCGTTGGGGGCGGGAACACCGGGGAGCTGTTTTTT
CASTVGGGNTGELFF
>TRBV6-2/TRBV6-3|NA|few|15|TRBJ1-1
TGTGCCAGCAGTTATCTTTGGCTCGAGAACACTGAAGCTTTCTTT
CASSYLWLENTEAFF
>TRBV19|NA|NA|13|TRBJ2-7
TGTGCCAGTAGTGTGACACGTTCCTACGAGCAGTACTTC
CASSVTRSYEQYF
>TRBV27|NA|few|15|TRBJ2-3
TGTGCCAGCAGTTCCCTTAATAGTCTCACAGATACGCAGTATTTT
CASSSLNSLTDTQYF
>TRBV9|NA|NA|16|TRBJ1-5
TGTGCCAGCAGCAAGGGCCTAAGCAGTGGCAATCAGCCCCAGCATTTT
CASSKGLSSGNQPQHF
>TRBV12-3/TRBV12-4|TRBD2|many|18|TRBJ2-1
TGTGCAGTGACTGCCGGGACTAGCGGGAGAGGCTCCTACAATGAGCAGTTCTTC
CAVTAGTSGRGSYNEQFF
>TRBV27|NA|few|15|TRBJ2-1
TGTGCCACAGCCCTCTCCCTATTTGCCTACAATGAGCAGTTCTTC
CATALSLFAYNEQFF
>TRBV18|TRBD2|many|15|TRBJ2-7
TGTGCCAGCTCGCCCGGGACTAGCGGGGACTACGAGCAGTACTTC
CASSPGTSGDYEQYF
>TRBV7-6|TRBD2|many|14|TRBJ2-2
TGTGCCAGCAGCTTAGAACTAGCGTCCGGGGAGCTGTTTTTT
CASSLELASGELFF
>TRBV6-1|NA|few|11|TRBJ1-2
TGTGCCAGCGCTAACAGCTATGGCTACACCTTC
CASANSYGYTF
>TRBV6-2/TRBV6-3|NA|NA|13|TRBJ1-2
TGTGCCAGCAGTTACTCATCCGGGTTTGGCTACACCTTC
CASSYSSGFGYTF
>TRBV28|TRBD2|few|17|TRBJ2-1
TGTGCCAGCAGTCTCCTCGGGACTAGCGGAAAAAACAATGAGCAGTTCTTC
CASSLLGTSGKNNEQFF
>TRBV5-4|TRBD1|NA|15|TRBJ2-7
TGTGCCAGCAGCTTGGGCGACAGGGGTGTATACGAGCAGTACTTC
CASSLGDRGVYEQYF
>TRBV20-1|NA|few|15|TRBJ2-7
TGCAGTGCTATTACACGGGACACCAGCTCCTACGAGCAGTACTTC
CSAITRDTSSYEQYF
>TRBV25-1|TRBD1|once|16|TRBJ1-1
TGTGCCAGCAGAGAATGGGGGACAGGGATTCCCCGGGGAGCTTTCTTT
CASREWGTGIPRGAFF
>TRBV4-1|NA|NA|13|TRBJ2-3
TGCGCCAGCAGCCAATTCGGGACAGATACGCAGTATTTT
CASSQFGTDTQYF
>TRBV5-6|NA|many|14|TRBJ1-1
TGTGCCAGCAGCATAACCGGGCTTGGGACTGAAGCTTTCTTT
CASSITGLGTEAFF
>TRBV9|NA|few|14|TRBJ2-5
TGTGCCAGCAGCATCGGGACTTACCAAGAGACCCAGTACTTC
CASSIGTYQETQYF
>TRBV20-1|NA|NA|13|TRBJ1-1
TGCAGTGCTAGAGATCGTCAAAACACTGAAGCTTTCTTT
CSARDRQNTEAFF
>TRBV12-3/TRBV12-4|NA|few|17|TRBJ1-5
TGTGCCAGCAGCGTGGCAGTCGGGATTTTTGAAGATCAGCCCCAGCATTTT
CASSVAVGIFEDQPQHF
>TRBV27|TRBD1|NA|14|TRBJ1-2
TGTGCCAGCAGCCAGGACAGGGTAGTCTATGGCTACACCTTC
CASSQDRVVYGYTF
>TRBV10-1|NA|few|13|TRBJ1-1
TGCGCCAGCAAAGAACAGATCAACACTGAAGCTTTCTTT
CASKEQINTEAFF
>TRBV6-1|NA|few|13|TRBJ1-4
TGTGCCACCCAGACGGGGCCTAATGAAAAACTGTTTTTT
CATQTGPNEKLFF
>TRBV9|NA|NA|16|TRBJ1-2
TGTGCCAGCAGCGTAGATCGTCCGGGTAGGAGCACTGGCTACACCTTC
CASSVDRPGRSTGYTF
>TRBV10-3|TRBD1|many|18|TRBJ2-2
TGTGCCATCAGTCCCACCTGGACAGGGAGTTCGAACACCGGGGAGCTGTTTTTT
CAISPTWTGSSNTGELFF
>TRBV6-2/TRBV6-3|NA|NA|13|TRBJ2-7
TGTGCCAGCAGTTACCACAGGGACTACGAGCAGTACTTC
CASSYHRDYEQYF
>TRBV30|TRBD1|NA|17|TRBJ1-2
TGTGCCTGGAGTGCAAACCCTCCGGGACAGGGGTGGGGTGGCTACACCTTC
CAWSANPPGQGWGGYTF
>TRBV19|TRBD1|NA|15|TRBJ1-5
TGTGCCAGTAGTGAACAGGGGCGGAGCAATCAGCCCCAGCATTTT
CASSEQGRSNQPQHF
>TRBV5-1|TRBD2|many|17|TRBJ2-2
TGCGCCAGCAGCTTGGAGACTAGCGTAACAAACACCGGGGAGCTGTTTTTT
CASSLETSVTNTGELFF
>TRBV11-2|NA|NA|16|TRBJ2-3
TGTGCCAGCAGCATACAGGTTCCCTTTGGGACAGATACGCAGTATTTT
CASSIQVPFGTDTQYF
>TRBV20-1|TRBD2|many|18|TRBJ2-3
TGCAGTGCTAGGAAAACAGGAGGGACTACCTTAGGTACAGATACGCAGTATTTT
CSARKTGGTTLGTDTQYF
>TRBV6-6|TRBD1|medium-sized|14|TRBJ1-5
TGTGCCAGCATAAACCGACAGGGGTGGAATCCCCAGCATTTT
CASINRQGWNPQHF
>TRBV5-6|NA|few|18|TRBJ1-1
TGTGCCAGCAGCTTGGTAGAAAGGACTCGGGGGTCCGATACTGAAGCTTTCTTT
CASSLVERTRGSDTEAFF
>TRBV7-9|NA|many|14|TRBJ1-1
TGTGCCAGCACCCCGGGGGGATCAGTCACTGAAGCTTTCTTT
CASTPGGSVTEAFF
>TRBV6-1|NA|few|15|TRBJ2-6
TGTGCCAGCAGTCCCCAGGGTCCTGGGGCCAACGTCCTGACTTTC
CASSPQGPGANVLTF
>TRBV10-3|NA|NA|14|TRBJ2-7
TGTGCCATCAGTGAGCTTGACGTAAACTACGAGCAGTACTTC
CAISELDVNYEQYF
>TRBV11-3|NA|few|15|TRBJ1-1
TGTGCCAGCAGCTCCCCCACAGGGATGGGCACTGAAGCTTTCTTT
CASSSPTGMGTEAFF
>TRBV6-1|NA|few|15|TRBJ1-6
TGTGCCAGCAGACGGCAGGGGACCTTTAATTCACCCCTCCACTTT
CASRRQGTFNSPLHF
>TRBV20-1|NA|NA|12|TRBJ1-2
TGCAGTGGGGAATTGGGGCCGGGTGGCTACACCTTC
CSGELGPGGYTF
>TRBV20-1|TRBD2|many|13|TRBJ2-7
TGCAGTGCCCGGACTAGCGGGACCTACGAGCAGTACTTC
CSARTSGTYEQYF
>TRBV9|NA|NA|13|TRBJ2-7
TGTGCCAGCAGCGTCGCAGGGGCCCACGAGCAGTACTTC
CASSVAGAHEQYF
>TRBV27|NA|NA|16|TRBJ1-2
TGTGCCAGCAGACCGTACCGGACCCTTTCCAACTATGGCTACACCTTC
CASRPYRTLSNYGYTF
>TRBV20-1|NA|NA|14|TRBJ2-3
TGCAGTGCTGGTCGTCCCTCTAGCACATATACGCAGTATTTT
CSAGRPSSTYTQYF
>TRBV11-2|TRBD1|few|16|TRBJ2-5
TGTGCCAGCAGCCGCTTGACAGGGGGCTTTCAAGAGACCCAGTACTTC
CASSRLTGGFQETQYF
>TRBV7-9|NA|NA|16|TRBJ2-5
TGTGACAGCGACCAAGTCGGGCAGCAGACCCAAGAGACCCAGTACTTC
CDSDQVGQQTQETQYF
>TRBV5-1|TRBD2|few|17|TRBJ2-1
TGCGCCAGCAGCCCGGGGGGGGCTGGCAGCTCCTACAATGAGCAGTTCTTC
CASSPGGAGSSYNEQFF
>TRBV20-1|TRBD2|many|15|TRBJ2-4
TGCAGTGCTAGAGGACTAGCCGTAGCCAAAAACATTCAGTACTTC
CSARGLAVAKNIQYF
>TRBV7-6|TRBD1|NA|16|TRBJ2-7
TGTGCCAGCAGCCCGCTGTCCGGGACAGGGCCCTACGAGCAGTACTTC
CASSPLSGTGPYEQYF
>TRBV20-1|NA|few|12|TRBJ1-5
TGCAGTGCTATCTATGGCAATCAGCCCCAGCATTTT
CSAIYGNQPQHF
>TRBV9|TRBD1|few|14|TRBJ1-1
TGTGCCAGCAGCGAGGACAGGGGGAACACTGAAGCTTTCTTT
CASSEDRGNTEAFF
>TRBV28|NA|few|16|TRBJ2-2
TGTGCCAGCAGTTTAGGACTCAGCCCGAGCACCGGGGAGCTGTTTTTT
CASSLGLSPSTGELFF
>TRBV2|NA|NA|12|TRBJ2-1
TGTGCCAGCAAGGACAACAACAATGAGCAGTTCTTC
CASKDNNNEQFF
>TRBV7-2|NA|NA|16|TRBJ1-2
TGTGCCAGCAGCCCCCAGCCCATTGGAGCCGGTGGCGGCTACACCTTC
CASSPQPIGAGGGYTF
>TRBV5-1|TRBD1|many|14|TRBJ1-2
TGCGCCAGCACCTCATTGGGGACAGCCTATGGCTACACCTTC
CASTSLGTAYGYTF